This is a list of T cell receptor beta chains from one sample in a study of blood T cell repertoires in COVID-19. Sequencing was performed with immunoSEQ multiplex PCR; in TCRdb, only in-frame clones are kept and a portion is missing. Of more than 85,000 clones listed, 78% are singletons. The sequenced sample consisted of peripheral blood. These receptors were collected from a man aged 60 to 75 with active or convalescent COVID-19. Each CDR3 is given with its conserved first and last residue. The order of the fields is J gene, D gene, CDR3 length, V gene, clone size, CDR3 protein, CDR3 DNA. A D gene is named only where the DNA matches it firmly. Part of the rows lack a size; the others show once, few, many or a class for expanded clones.

TRBJ2-2 | TRBD1 | 16 | TRBV7-9 | NA | CASSSYRGANTGELFF | TGTGCCAGCAGCTCTTACAGGGGCGCGAACACCGGGGAGCTGTTTTTT
TRBJ1-2 | NA | 16 | TRBV5-1 | once | CASSLRPSGQGNGYTF | TGCGCCAGCAGCTTGCGGCCCTCAGGGCAGGGGAATGGCTACACCTTC
TRBJ2-1 | NA | 15 | TRBV19 | NA | CASSNIGSRNNEQFF | TGTGCCAGTAGTAATATCGGGTCCCGGAACAATGAGCAGTTCTTC
TRBJ1-2 | NA | 12 | TRBV12-3/TRBV12-4 | NA | CASSLGGGRFTF | TGTGCCAGCAGTTTAGGTGGAGGCCGCTTCACCTTC
TRBJ1-4 | NA | 15 | TRBV15 | NA | CATSRRPGGNEKLFF | TGTGCCACCAGCAGGCGTCCGGGAGGAAACGAAAAACTGTTTTTT
TRBJ2-7 | NA | 14 | TRBV27 | NA | CASSPRARAYEQYF | TGTGCCAGCAGTCCCCGTGCCCGGGCCTACGAGCAGTACTTC
TRBJ2-2 | NA | 15 | TRBV6-6 | NA | CASSSPGAGSGELFF | TGTGCCAGCAGTTCCCCCGGGGCGGGGAGCGGGGAGCTGTTTTTT
TRBJ2-7 | NA | 15 | TRBV28 | many | CASSLNLGEAYEQYF | TGTGCCAGCAGTTTAAATCTAGGGGAGGCTTACGAGCAGTACTTC
TRBJ2-7 | TRBD2 | 14 | TRBV5-1 | NA | CASSLTSVSYEQYF | TGCGCCAGCAGCTTGACTAGCGTGTCCTACGAGCAGTACTTC
TRBJ1-2 | NA | 12 | TRBV12-3/TRBV12-4 | NA | CASTLSGEGYTF | TGTGCCAGCACCCTTTCAGGGGAAGGCTACACCTTC
TRBJ1-4 | TRBD1 | 16 | TRBV7-8 | NA | CASSWGGRGQSEKLFF | TGTGCCAGCAGCTGGGGTGGCAGGGGACAGAGTGAAAAACTGTTTTTT
TRBJ1-1 | TRBD1 | 17 | TRBV5-1 | NA | CASSSKWGTGGETEAFF | TGCGCCAGCAGCTCCAAGTGGGGGACAGGGGGCGAGACTGAAGCTTTCTTT
TRBJ1-1 | NA | 13 | TRBV7-2 | few | CASSKQLNTEAFF | TGTGCCAGCAGCAAACAATTGAACACTGAAGCTTTCTTT
TRBJ2-7 | TRBD2 | 14 | TRBV27 | NA | CASSLGGRASEQYF | TGTGCCAGCAGTTTGGGCGGGAGGGCCTCCGAGCAGTACTTC
TRBJ1-3 | TRBD1 | 14 | TRBV28 | NA | CASSSGTVINTIYF | TGTGCCAGCAGTTCCGGGACAGTTATCAACACCATATATTTT
TRBJ2-2 | TRBD1 | 16 | TRBV5-1 | NA | CASSLGQGSGTGELFF | TGCGCCAGCAGCCTGGGACAGGGATCGGGGACCGGGGAGCTGTTTTTT
TRBJ1-4 | TRBD1 | 15 | TRBV19 | NA | CASGSPGQGNEKLFF | TGTGCCAGTGGGTCTCCGGGACAGGGAAATGAAAAACTGTTTTTT
TRBJ1-5 | NA | 16 | TRBV27 | NA | CASRIRMTASNQPQHF | TGTGCCAGCAGGATACGAATGACAGCTAGCAATCAGCCCCAGCATTTT
TRBJ1-5 | TRBD1 | 16 | TRBV28 | NA | CASSLIRTGLNQPQHF | TGTGCCAGCAGTTTAATCAGGACAGGCCTCAATCAGCCCCAGCATTTT
TRBJ2-7 | TRBD1 | 14 | TRBV11-1 | NA | CASSLKQGIHEQYF | TGTGCCAGCAGCTTAAAACAGGGGATCCACGAGCAGTACTTC
TRBJ1-2 | NA | 16 | TRBV27 | NA | CASSSLGGGTGYGYTF | TGTGCCAGCAGTAGCCTTGGGGGGGGGACGGGCTATGGCTACACCTTC
TRBJ2-5 | TRBD2 | 14 | TRBV10-3 | few | CATRLAGGQETQYF | TGTGCCACTAGACTAGCGGGAGGGCAGGAGACCCAGTACTTC
TRBJ1-6 | TRBD1 | 16 | TRBV7-2 | NA | CASSLGTGAMNSPLHF | TGTGCCAGCAGCTTAGGGACAGGGGCGATGAATTCACCCCTCCACTTT
TRBJ1-6 | TRBD1 | 14 | TRBV27 | few | CASSPDRVNSPLHF | TGTGCCAGCAGCCCGGACAGGGTTAATTCACCCCTCCACTTT
TRBJ2-1 | NA | 13 | TRBV27 | NA | CASSFLGQNEQFF | TGTGCCAGCAGTTTCCTAGGACAGAATGAGCAGTTCTTC
TRBJ1-6 | NA | 17 | TRBV27 | NA | CASSFTGLGGYNSPLHF | TGTGCCAGCAGTTTCACCGGACTGGGGGGATATAATTCACCCCTCCACTTT
TRBJ2-2 | TRBD2 | 15 | TRBV4-1 | NA | CASSQLAGSTGELFF | TGCGCCAGCAGCCAACTAGCGGGATCCACCGGGGAGCTGTTTTTT
TRBJ1-1 | NA | 14 | TRBV7-8 | NA | CASSLALRGTEAFF | TGTGCCAGCAGCTTAGCGTTGCGGGGAACTGAAGCTTTCTTT
TRBJ2-7 | NA | 14 | TRBV2 | NA | CASVGSEVTYEQYF | TGTGCCAGCGTTGGCAGCGAGGTGACCTACGAGCAGTACTTC
TRBJ1-1 | NA | 14 | TRBV15 | NA | CATRGGGNKAEAFF | TGTGCCACCAGGGGCGGGGGTAATAAGGCTGAAGCTTTCTTT
TRBJ1-5 | NA | 12 | TRBV10-3 | NA | CAISEGGQPQHF | TGTGCCATCAGTGAGGGCGGTCAGCCCCAGCATTTT
TRBJ2-7 | NA | 15 | TRBV12-5 | NA | CASGSSLGRGIEQYF | TGTGCTAGTGGTTCATCCTTAGGGCGGGGAATCGAGCAGTACTTC
TRBJ2-3 | TRBD2 | 19 | TRBV28 | NA | CASSLSPSTSPGYADTQYF | TGTGCCAGCAGTTTATCCCCCTCGACTAGCCCCGGCTACGCAGATACGCAGTATTTT
TRBJ1-4 | NA | 13 | TRBV5-1 | NA | CASSFLAGEKLFF | TGCGCCAGCAGCTTTCTGGCAGGCGAAAAACTGTTTTTT
TRBJ2-3 | TRBD2 | 16 | TRBV28 | few | CASSSGLANVPDTQYF | TGTGCCAGCAGTTCGGGACTAGCCAATGTGCCAGATACGCAGTATTTT
TRBJ1-1 | TRBD1 | 15 | TRBV27 | NA | CASTSPGTGRAEAFF | TGTGCCAGCACTTCCCCCGGGACAGGGAGGGCTGAAGCTTTCTTT
TRBJ1-1 | TRBD1 | 16 | TRBV11-2 | NA | CASSLGGLTGDTEAFF | TGTGCCAGCAGCTTAGGAGGGTTGACAGGGGACACTGAAGCTTTCTTT
TRBJ2-1 | TRBD1 | 16 | TRBV7-2 | NA | CASSQQGAFSYNEQFF | TGTGCCAGCAGCCAACAGGGGGCTTTCTCCTACAATGAGCAGTTCTTC
TRBJ2-2 | NA | 15 | TRBV19 | NA | CASSIPRRSVGELFF | TGTGCCAGTAGTATCCCCAGGAGGTCGGTCGGGGAGCTGTTTTTT
TRBJ1-4 | NA | 15 | TRBV2 | NA | CASSQQGLANEKLFF | TGTGCCAGCAGTCAGCAGGGGCTTGCTAATGAAAAACTGTTTTTT
TRBJ2-7 | TRBD2 | 16 | TRBV6-5 | NA | CASSFERGAGGLEQYF | TGTGCCAGCAGTTTCGAGCGAGGAGCGGGAGGGCTCGAGCAGTACTTC
TRBJ1-6 | TRBD1 | 15 | TRBV5-1 | NA | CASSIRTGGNSPLHF | TGCGCCAGCAGCATACGGACAGGAGGAAATTCACCCCTCCACTTT
TRBJ2-1 | TRBD2 | 15 | TRBV2 | NA | CASSGSAGGYNEQFF | TGTGCCAGCAGTGGGTCTGCGGGAGGGTACAATGAGCAGTTCTTC
TRBJ2-1 | NA | 14 | TRBV7-9 | NA | CASSSGPFHNEQFF | TGTGCCAGCAGTTCCGGTCCGTTCCACAATGAGCAGTTCTTC
TRBJ2-2 | NA | 16 | TRBV5-4 | few | CASSLRLATDTGELFF | TGTGCCAGCAGCTTGCGGCTAGCGACCGACACCGGGGAGCTGTTTTTT
TRBJ1-1 | NA | 14 | TRBV2 | NA | CASRLVGGNTEAFF | TGTGCCAGCAGGTTGGTAGGAGGGAACACTGAAGCTTTCTTT
TRBJ1-6 | NA | 15 | TRBV5-4 | once | CASSLDRVDNSPLHF | TGTGCCAGCAGCTTGGACAGGGTGGATAATTCACCCCTCCACTTT
TRBJ2-1 | NA | 14 | TRBV7-3 | NA | CASSLGSSYNEQFF | TGTGCCAGCAGCTTAGGTAGCTCTTACAATGAGCAGTTCTTC
TRBJ1-5 | TRBD1 | 15 | TRBV28 | NA | CASRPTGGGNQPQHF | TGTGCCAGCAGACCGACAGGGGGCGGCAATCAGCCCCAGCATTTT
TRBJ2-2 | TRBD1 | 15 | TRBV7-2 | NA | CASSLRGTGGRELFF | TGTGCCAGCAGCTTACGAGGGACAGGGGGGAGGGAGCTGTTTTTT
TRBJ2-7 | TRBD1 | 14 | TRBV19 | once | CASSPRQGGYEQYF | TGTGCCAGTAGTCCCCGACAGGGTGGCTACGAGCAGTACTTC
TRBJ2-1 | NA | 15 | TRBV29-1 | once | CSVDGGGYPYNEQFF | TGCAGCGTGGATGGAGGGGGCTATCCCTACAATGAGCAGTTCTTC
TRBJ2-5 | TRBD2 | 15 | TRBV7-9 | NA | CASRTSGRSQETQYF | TGTGCCAGCAGGACTAGCGGGAGGTCTCAAGAGACCCAGTACTTC
TRBJ2-3 | TRBD2 | 16 | TRBV3-1/TRBV3-2 | NA | CASSQGNSGTTDTQYF | TGTGCCAGCAGCCAAGGAAATAGCGGGACGACAGATACGCAGTATTTT
TRBJ2-2 | NA | 15 | TRBV7-9 | NA | CASSLVQGFTGELFF | TGTGCCAGCAGCTTAGTCCAGGGGTTCACCGGGGAGCTGTTTTTT
TRBJ1-4 | TRBD1 | 15 | TRBV7-9 | NA | CASSQDRDRAEKLFF | TGTGCCAGCAGCCAGGACCGGGACAGGGCAGAAAAACTGTTTTTT
TRBJ1-1 | TRBD1 | 16 | TRBV5-6 | many | CASSPGTGGMDTEAFF | TGTGCCAGCAGCCCCGGGACAGGGGGCATGGACACTGAAGCTTTCTTT
TRBJ1-1 | TRBD1 | 16 | TRBV28 | NA | CASSLTMTGTNTEAFF | TGTGCCAGCAGCCTTACCATGACAGGGACCAACACTGAAGCTTTCTTT
TRBJ2-1 | TRBD2 | 17 | TRBV6-2/TRBV6-3 | NA | CASSPGLAGGSLNEQFF | TGTGCCAGCAGCCCGGGACTAGCGGGAGGCTCGTTGAATGAGCAGTTCTTC